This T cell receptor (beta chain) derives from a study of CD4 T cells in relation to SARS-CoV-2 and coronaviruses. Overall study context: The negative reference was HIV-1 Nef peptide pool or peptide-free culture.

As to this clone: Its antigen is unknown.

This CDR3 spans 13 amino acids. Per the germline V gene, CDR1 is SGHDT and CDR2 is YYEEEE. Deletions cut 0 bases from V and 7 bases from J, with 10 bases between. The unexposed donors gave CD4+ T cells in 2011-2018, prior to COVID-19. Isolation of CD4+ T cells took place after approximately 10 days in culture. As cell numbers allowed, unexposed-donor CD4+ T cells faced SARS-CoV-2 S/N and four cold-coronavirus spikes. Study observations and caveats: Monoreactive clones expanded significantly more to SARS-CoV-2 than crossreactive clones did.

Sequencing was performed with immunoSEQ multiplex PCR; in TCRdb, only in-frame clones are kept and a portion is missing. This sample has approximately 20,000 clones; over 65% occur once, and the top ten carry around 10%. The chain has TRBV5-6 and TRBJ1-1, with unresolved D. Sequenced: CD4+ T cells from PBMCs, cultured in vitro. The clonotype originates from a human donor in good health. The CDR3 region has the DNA TGTGCCAGCAGCTTGGAAAGAGGGAGTGAAGCTTTCTTT. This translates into CASSLERGSEAFF.